This T cell receptor (beta chain) was sequenced for a study of beta chain features in type 1 diabetes. Regarding the study as a whole: Type 1 diabetes patients had TCRB CDR3s that were shorter (moderately but significantly so) in all four CD4+ subsets. A PCR bias possibly favoring shorter templates would apply equally to patients and controls.

Investigators reverse transcribed all isolated RNA, so they sequenced expressed TCRB transcripts. Regulatory, naive and central memory T cell samples averaged about 3.57 million reads. TCRdb's copy holds only in-frame clones and misses some; the assay was immunoSEQ multiplex PCR. The repertoire consists of 300,000 to 400,000 clones, with around 9% occurring once and the leading ten covering 1%. Comment on this clone: Its antigen is currently unknown.

By way of CD45RO/CCR7/CD25/CD127/CD95/CD27, the CD4+ regulatory, stem cell-like memory, central memory and naive cells were sorted. The TCR originated in a man aged 25-45 years with type 1 diabetes. Input material: central memory CD4+ T cells from blood.

The CDR3 loop is CASSQDRGGGKAFF. In nucleotides, the CDR3 is TGTGCCAGCAGCCAAGATAGGGGCGGTGGGAAAGCTTTCTTT. The chain has TRBV7-2 and TRBJ1-1, with D possibly TRBD1 on 5 matching bases. Per germline, CDR1 SGHTA and CDR2 FQGNSA. Trimming stripped 5 bases from V and 9 bases from J, with 19 bases between. The CDR3 is made up of 14 amino acids.